This record looks at one T cell receptor (beta chain) sequence and its context. As yet, its antigen is unknown. One entry per CDR3 protein results from TCRdb running MiXCR on the 5' RACE reads. Counted here are 85,000 to 120,000 distinct CDR3 sequences, around 11% occurring once; the ten biggest clones make up around 25%. This record belongs to a study of T-cell memory formation after mild COVID-19. Study observations and caveats: The study detected some responding clones in pre-infection memory, suggesting cross-reactive memory joined.

CDR3 length: 18 amino acids. Sequencing was performed on PBMCs or a T cell subset sorted from them (not recorded which). The chain joins TRBV21-1 to TRBJ2-3; TRBD1 reflects the table's D call only, with no check against the DNA. TRBV21-1 is termed a pseudogene. The sequence derives from an adult woman who had mild COVID-19 (a few samples of this study predate the infection). Cell type and time point are not known. The CDR3 loop is CASSKDKDGTGGPDTQYF. In DNA, the CDR3 is TGTGCCAGCAGCAAAGATAAGGATGGGACAGGGGGGCCAGATACGCAGTATTTT.